The 30 T cell receptor beta chains presented below share a single source sample, sequenced in a study of shared clonotypes between healthy human individuals. Libraries were prepared by immunoSEQ multiplex PCR; TCRdb keeps only in-frame clonotypes and omits some of them. The repertoire holds 2 million to 2.5 million clones, with just over 90% as singletons. Source material: naive CD4+ T cells from PBMCs. Subset: CD45RA+ positively selected. The receptors were sampled from a man between 18 and 35 years old in good health. Some clones in this sample may be carry-over from other donors' samples.

The V call is TRBV9, the J call TRBJ1-2, with 7 positions matching TRBD1. Germline lookup yields CDR1 SGDLS and CDR2 YYNGEE. Losses at the gene ends were 4 bases for V and 2 bases for J; bases not matched to a gene: 11. The CDR3 extends over 16 amino acids. The CDR3: CASSSAGGGGNYGYTF. As DNA, the CDR3 is TGTGCCAGCAGCTCAGCTGGAGGGGGCGGAAACTATGGCTACACCTTC. Looking up the rest from reference TRBV9 and TRBJ1-2 gives the full variable domain: DSGVTQTPKHLITATGQRVTLRCSPRSGDLSVYWYQQSLDQGLQFLIQYYNGEERAKGNILERFSAQQFPDLHSELNLSSLELGDSALYFCASSSAGGGGNYGYTFGSGTRLTVV.

The chain joins TRBV5-1 to TRBJ2-5; the D gene is possibly TRBD2 (5 bases). TRBJ2-7 matches the DNA end more closely, so the J call is doubtful. This CDR3 region has 14 residues. Germline CDR1 and CDR2: SGHRS and YFSETQ. CDR3 region: CASSRSSTTYEQYF. CDR3 in DNA: TGCGCCAGCAGCAGGTCTAGCACGACCTACGAGCAGTACTTC.

The chain uses TRBV9 and TRBJ2-7, with TRBD2 matching 15 bases. This CDR3 region has 15 residues. V gave up 3 bases and J gave up 6 bases; unmatched junction bases: 4. CDR1 is SGDLS and CDR2 is YYNGEE in the germline V gene. The DNA for the CDR3 is TGTGCCAGCAGCGCGGGACTAGCGGGAGGCAGCGAGCAGTACTTC. This sequence encodes CASSAGLAGGSEQYF.

This chain joins TRBV5-1 and TRBJ2-1; the D gene is possibly TRBD2 (6 bases). This CDR3 is built from 15 residues. The germline CDR1 and CDR2 sequences are SGHRS and YFSETQ. Trimming removed 0 bases from V and 9 bases from J, with 16 bases in between. This chain's CDR3 is CASSLGGGMSGEQFF. The CDR3 region has the DNA TGCGCCAGCAGCTTGGGTGGCGGGATGTCGGGTGAGCAGTTCTTC.

This clone was detected once. This sequence joins TRBV18 and TRBJ1-4; maybe TRBD1 (5 bases). The V gene's germline CDR1 is KGHSH and CDR2 LQKENI. Trimming stripped 4 bases from V and 6 bases from J, with 15 bases between. The CDR3 sequence is 15 residues long. The CDR3 nucleotides read TGTGCCAGCTCACAACGAAAGGGGTTGGATGAAAAACTGTTTTTT. Its protein product is CASSQRKGLDEKLFF.

This chain links TRBV10-3 with TRBJ2-3; D not certain. V lost 1 base and J 7 bases, leaving 12 bases between the germline ends. The length of the CDR3 is 14 residues. In germline, CDR1 is ENHRY, CDR2 SYGVKD. CDR3 in amino acids: CAISEYELANTQYF. The CDR3 region has the DNA TGTGCCATCAGTGAGTATGAACTGGCAAATACGCAGTATTTT.

The chain has TRBV4-1 and TRBJ1-5, with no clear D. Looked up from germline, CDR1 is MGHRA and CDR2 is YSYEKL. The CDR3 loop spans 15 amino acids. The V and J ends lost 0 bases and 6 bases respectively, with 12 bases between them. The CDR3: CASSQDPWSSQPQHF. CDR3 nucleotide sequence: TGCGCCAGCAGCCAAGATCCTTGGTCGAGTCAGCCCCAGCATTTT.

This chain uses TRBV11-1 with TRBJ2-7; either TRBD1 or TRBD2 may supply D (5 bases each). This CDR3 comprises 13 residues. The germline V gene has CDR1 SGHAT and CDR2 FQDESV (reference sequence). V lost 3 bases and J 4 bases, leaving 10 bases between the germline ends. The CDR3 coding sequence is TGTGCCAGCAGCTTTGGGGGTACGTACGAGCAGTACTTC. Amino acid sequence: CASSFGGTYEQYF.

The rearrangement links TRBV7-2 to TRBJ2-7, with 7 bases identical to TRBD1. V trimming: 5 bases; J trimming: 7 bases; junction bases outside the gene matches: 14. This CDR3 is 15 amino acids long. The germline V gene has CDR1 SGHTA and CDR2 FQGNSA. The CDR3 DNA follows: TGTGCCAGCAGCATAAGACAGGGTACAAGGGGGGAGCAGTACTTC. Protein: CASSIRQGTRGEQYF.

The chain links TRBV5-1 to TRBJ2-3; 10 bases align to TRBD1. The length of the CDR3 is 16 residues. J lost 6 bases, V lost 0 bases, and 7 bases had no gene match. Germline V gives CDR1 SGHRS, CDR2 YFSETQ. This CDR3 is CASSLGGTGVADTQYF. The CDR3 DNA reads as TGCGCCAGCAGCTTGGGAGGGACAGGGGTTGCGGATACGCAGTATTTT.

Only a few counts were recorded for this clone. CDR3 nucleotide sequence: TGTGCCAGCAGTGACCGGGACAGCAATCAGCCCCAGCATTTT. This codes for CASSDRDSNQPQHF. The rearrangement joins TRBV6-1 to TRBJ1-5; TRBD1 is a possible D gene (5 bases). Germline loops: CDR1 MNHNS, CDR2 SASEGT. The CDR3 has 14 amino acids. Trimming took 3 bases from V and 1 from J, leaving 7 bases between them.

V usage is TRBV18 and J usage is TRBJ1-5; possible D gene TRBD1, 5 bases. The CDR3 spans 16 residues. Deletions cut 3 bases from V and 7 bases from J, with 19 bases between. CDR1 KGHSH and CDR2 LQKENI come from the germline V gene. The CDR3 DNA is TGTGCCAGCTCACCCGTTGCGACCGGGGCGGAGCAGCCCCAGCATTTT. It is translated as CASSPVATGAEQPQHF.

This clone occurred once. The chain recombines TRBV11-3 with TRBJ2-7; a possible D gene is TRBD2 (5 bases). The V end lost 2 bases, the J end lost 5 bases, and 10 bases lay between the germline ends. This CDR3 comprises 13 residues. Per germline, CDR1 SGHNT and CDR2 YENEEA. The CDR3 is CASSLSAGNEQYF. The CDR3 nucleotides read TGTGCCAGCAGCTTAAGTGCCGGGAACGAGCAGTACTTC.

This rearrangement joins TRBV29-1 to TRBJ1-1; no reliable D call. The CDR3 is 14 amino acids. The V gene lost 3 bases and the J gene lost 1 base, with 12 bases spanning the gap. Germline assignment: CDR1 SQVTM and CDR2 ANQGSEA. In DNA, the CDR3 is TGCAGCGTTGATAAGGTCGTGTCGAACACTGAAGCTTTCTTT. It translates to CSVDKVVSNTEAFF.

The rearrangement joins TRBV9 to TRBJ2-7; D may be TRBD1 (6 bases). The CDR3 sequence is 14 residues long. Germline-derived CDR1 and CDR2 are SGDLS and YYNGEE. V lost 3 bases, J lost 4 bases, and 14 bases lay in between. The CDR3 sequence: CASSAQGLGYEQYF. The CDR3 DNA sequence: TGTGCCAGCAGCGCACAGGGTTTGGGGTACGAGCAGTACTTC. Supplemented by reference TRBV9 and TRBJ2-7, the full variable domain reads DSGVTQTPKHLITATGQRVTLRCSPRSGDLSVYWYQQSLDQGLQFLIQYYNGEERAKGNILERFSAQQFPDLHSELNLSSLELGDSALYFCASSAQGLGYEQYFGPGTRLTVT.

The chain has TRBV28 and TRBJ1-2, with D maybe TRBD1 (6 bases). Trimming removed 3 bases from V and 7 bases from J, with 21 bases in between. This CDR3 is built from 16 residues. The germline V gene has CDR1 MDHEN and CDR2 SYDVKM. CDR3 residues: CASSFVNRVAVGGYTF. As DNA, the CDR3 is TGTGCCAGCAGTTTCGTTAACAGGGTAGCGGTCGGTGGCTACACCTTC.

This clone was seen only once. The rearrangement uses TRBV7-8 and TRBJ2-7, with a weak D call TRBD2 (5 bases). The germline CDR1 and CDR2 sequences are SGHVS and FQNEAQ. The CDR3 covers 14 residues. Trimming stripped 3 bases from V and 2 bases from J, with 11 bases between. The CDR3: CASSLVDGTYEQYF. CDR3 coding DNA: TGTGCCAGCAGCTTGGTGGACGGGACCTACGAGCAGTACTTC.

Turning to this clone: This sample includes further DNA sequences coding for the same CDR3. The genes are TRBV2 and TRBJ2-1; no firm D call. Germline CDR1 and CDR2: SNHLY and FYNNEI. This CDR3 has 13 residues. Trimming pared 4 bases from V and 0 bases from J, leaving 4 bases between. DNA for the CDR3: TGTGCCAGCAGTGGGAGCTCCTACAATGAGCAGTTCTTC. It is translated as CASSGSSYNEQFF.

This chain links TRBV19 with TRBJ2-2; 8 nucleotides align to TRBD1. J was trimmed by 4 bases and V by 7 bases; bases with no gene match: 11. There are 16 residues in the CDR3. Germline CDR1 is LNHDA and CDR2 is SQIVND (reference sequence). The CDR3 DNA follows: TGTGCCAGTAATTACCGGACAGGGTCGAGCACCGGGGAGCTGTTTTTT. Its protein is CASNYRTGSSTGELFF.

This chain joins TRBV4-3 and TRBJ2-6; D is possibly TRBD1 (5 bases). V was shortened by 3 bases and J by 2 bases, with 8 bases between the two germline ends. CDR3 length: 15 amino acids. The germline gives CDR1 LGHNA, CDR2 YSLEER. CDR3 in amino acids: CASSQAGTGANVLTF. CDR3 DNA sequence: TGCGCCAGCAGCCAGGCAGGGACTGGGGCCAACGTCCTGACTTTC.

V is TRBV18 and J is TRBJ2-5; 7 bases map to TRBD2. The CDR3 contains 16 residues. Germline V gene lookup returns CDR1 KGHSH and CDR2 LQKENI. V shed 3 bases, J shed 5 bases, and the junction held 12 bases outside the gene matches. CDR3 region: CASSPSGGSGFETQYF. As DNA, the CDR3 is TGTGCCAGCTCACCTTCCGGCGGGAGTGGATTTGAGACCCAGTACTTC.

This clone appeared once. The chain is built from TRBV7-2 and TRBJ2-7, with 12 bases lining up with TRBD2. The CDR3 is 16 amino acids. Losses at the gene ends were 0 bases for V and 5 bases for J; bases not matched to a gene: 5. The germline V gene has CDR1 SGHTA and CDR2 FQGNSA. The CDR3 sequence is CASSLATSGRFNEQYF. The CDR3 region has the DNA TGTGCCAGCAGCTTAGCGACTAGCGGGAGATTCAACGAGCAGTACTTC.

The chain carries TRBV27 and TRBJ2-1; tentative D call: TRBD2 (5 bases). Per the germline V gene, CDR1 is MNHEY and CDR2 is SMNVEV (reference sequence). This CDR3 spans 14 amino acids. Between the trimmed V and J ends, which lost 2 bases and 5 bases, there was a span of 10 bases. CDR3 bases: TGTGCCAGCAGTTTACGACGGGGAGACAATGAGCAGTTCTTC. Encoded protein: CASSLRRGDNEQFF.

The genes are TRBV6-6 and TRBJ2-7, with D unresolved. V lost 2 bases, J lost 3 bases, and 8 bases lay in between. Germline CDR1 is MNHNY and CDR2 is SVGAGI (reference sequence). This CDR3 has 13 amino acids. DNA for the CDR3: TGTGCCAGCAGTTACCAACTACGCTACGAGCAGTACTTC. Encoded protein: CASSYQLRYEQYF.

V usage is TRBV5-5 and J usage is TRBJ1-5; D unclear. Trimming stripped 2 bases from V and 3 bases from J, with 12 bases between. The CDR3 length is 15 residues. Germline CDR1 and CDR2: SGHKS and YYEKEE (reference sequence). As DNA, the CDR3 is TGTGCCAGCAGCTTATCCCCCTCTATCAATCAGCCCCAGCATTTT. It codes for CASSLSPSINQPQHF.

The chain uses TRBV9 and TRBJ1-2; possible D gene TRBD1, 6 bases. CDR1 is SGDLS and CDR2 is YYNGEE in the germline V gene. This CDR3 comprises 17 residues. V gave up 4 bases and J gave up 8 bases, with 27 bases separating them. The CDR3 DNA follows: TGTGCCAGCAGCCCCAGAGACCCCAATTGGGGGGGCGCGGGCTACACCTTC. Protein sequence: CASSPRDPNWGGAGYTF.

The rearrangement links TRBV28 to TRBJ2-2; the match to TRBD2 covers 11 bases. The trim removed 3 bases at V and 5 bases at J, leaving 8 bases unmatched. The germline V gene encodes CDR1 MDHEN and CDR2 SYDVKM. The CDR3 is 17 residues long. CDR3 in DNA: TGTGCCAGCAGTTTCATACTAGCGGGAGCAAATACCGGGGAGCTGTTTTTT. This translates into CASSFILAGANTGELFF.

This chain uses TRBV18 with TRBJ2-1; TRBD2 aligns across 10 bases. The CDR3 runs 17 residues. J lost 4 bases, V lost 0 bases, and 6 bases had no gene match. Germline V gives CDR1 KGHSH, CDR2 LQKENI. CDR3 residues: CASSPPLAGVSYNEQFF. The CDR3 DNA is TGTGCCAGCTCACCACCCCTAGCGGGAGTATCTTACAATGAGCAGTTCTTC. Using reference TRBV18 and TRBJ2-1 for the parts outside the CDR3, the full variable domain is NAGVMQNPRHLVRRRGQEARLRCSPMKGHSHVYWYRQLPEEGLKFMVYLQKENIIDESGMPKERFSAEFPKEGPSILRIQQVVRGDSAAYFCASSPPLAGVSYNEQFFGPGTRLTVL.

As regards this clone: A junction boundary mismatches the germline segment, possibly from a read error. This chain uses TRBV7-2 with TRBJ1-1; TRBD1 is a possible D gene (5 bases). CDR3 length: 14 amino acids. Germline V CDR1 and CDR2: SGHTA, FQGNSA. The chain's CDR3 is CASRLGRGGTEAFF. The CDR3 DNA sequence: TGTGCCAGCAGATTAGGGAGGGGAGGGACTGAAGCTTTCTTT.

The rearrangement joins TRBV7-3 to TRBJ2-3; D is possibly TRBD1 (6 bases). The CDR3 sequence is 15 residues long. Germline values: CDR1 SGHTA, CDR2 FQGTGA. V was pared by 6 bases and J by 1 base, with 14 bases between. The CDR3 spells CASSSRPGGTDTQYF. CDR3 in DNA: TGTGCCAGCAGTTCCCGGCCAGGGGGCACAGATACGCAGTATTTT.